The present T cell receptor beta chain was sequenced within a study of CD8 T cells in ankylosing spondylitis. There are a few counts of this clonotype. Its target is not known. Overall study findings and caveats: Within matched ankylosing spondylitis synovial fluid, disease-linked clones were reportedly significantly enriched. Blood from ankylosing spondylitis patients appeared to carry a characteristic eight-variant TCR beta motif. In reactive arthritis synovial fluid and blood, some motif variants had been reported before.

TCRdb called the 5' RACE reads again in MiXCR, with one record for every CDR3 protein. The data hold a few hundred thousand distinct CDR3 sequences, with around 10% observed a single time. Trimming cost V 8 bases and J 5 bases, with 12 bases left between them. Germline assignment: CDR1 MNHNY and CDR2 SVGAGI (reference sequence). CDR3 length: 12 amino acids. Sequencing was performed on blood, either unsorted or a sorted T cell fraction (not recorded which). The clonotype comes from a female donor with ankylosing spondylitis or in good health (not recorded which). The V gene is TRBV6-6, the J gene TRBJ2-5; D is perhaps TRBD2 (5 bases). CDR3 region: CASGNSEETQYF. The CDR3 coding sequence is TGTGCCAGCGGGAATAGCGAGGAGACCCAGTACTTC.